Listed here is a single TCR beta chain. The antigen is not known. There were at least 5 micrograms of total RNA extracted from every sample. The germline gives CDR1 DFQATT, CDR2 SNEGSKA (reference sequence). The CDR3 is 13 residues long. Trimming at V came to 5 bases and at J to 10 bases, leaving 11 bases not matched to a gene. This entry is derived from a study of blood T cells in healthy people across ages. Together with a sample-barcoded 5' primer, a J-beta primer mix was included in a second PCR lasting roughly 6 to 12 cycles. Tagging of each cDNA molecule was performed by a template-switch adaptor with 12 random nucleotides. MiXCR, run by TCRdb on the 5' RACE reads, gives a single entry per CDR3 protein. The sample records approximately 810,000 distinct CDR3 sequences, 29% being singletons. Study outcomes and limitations: The fall in TCR beta diversity per million T cells was roughly linear with age.

The chain recombines TRBV20-1 with TRBJ1-2; 9 bases match TRBD1. Specimen: blood. The TCR originated in a woman older than 75 in good health. The CDR3 coding sequence is TGCAGTGCTCCTACAGGGGGCGCTAATGACTACACCTTC. Translated, it gives CSAPTGGANDYTF.